This T cell receptor beta chain is drawn from a study of blood T cell repertoires in COVID-19. The overall study: Material from acute and convalescent COVID-19 was sourced from the United States, Italy and Spain. Sources were T cells, B-cell-depleted T cells, or PBMCs; the material itself was cDNA or gDNA.

One Seattle source followed patients from active infection through their disease course. Original methodology: Reference gene primer amplification in the assay estimated nucleated cell counts. Assay: immunoSEQ multiplex PCR; the TCRdb copy retains only in-frame clones and omits some. Clone size and V and J calls were adopted from that table, with D and trimming inferred from the DNA. The sample records hundreds of thousands of clones, just over 85% being singletons. Trimming took 10 bases from V and 1 from J, leaving 13 bases between them. This CDR3 has 13 residues. Germline-derived CDR1 and CDR2 are MNHEY and SVGAGI.

The rearrangement uses TRBV6-5 and TRBJ1-2; D ambiguous. The sample taken for sequencing was peripheral blood. This sequence was found in a man aged 45-60 years with COVID-19, enrolled during active disease. The CDR3 DNA is TGTGCCATCACCGGAGGGAATAACTATGGCTACACCTTC. Translating it yields CAITGGNNYGYTF.